The 30 T cell receptor beta chains presented below share a single source sample, sequenced in a study of blood T cell repertoires in COVID-19. Sequencing was performed with immunoSEQ multiplex PCR; in TCRdb, only in-frame clones are kept and a portion is missing. Of approximately 190,000 clones listed, 65% to 85% are singletons. Sequenced sample: PBMCs or T cells enriched from blood (not recorded which). These receptors all come from a man aged 35 to 55 who had recovered from COVID-19.

The chain carries TRBV3-1 (or the pseudogene TRBV3-2) and TRBJ2-2; possibly TRBD2 for D (6 bases). The CDR3 spans 16 residues. CDR1 LGHDT and CDR2 YNNKEL come from the germline V gene (reference sequence). V lost 4 bases and J lost 4, with 16 bases in between. The CDR3 is CASSPRDLIFTGELFF. The CDR3 region has the DNA TGTGCCAGCAGCCCCCGGGACTTGATCTTCACCGGGGAGCTGTTTTTT.

J is TRBJ2-5 and V is TRBV6-5, with TRBD2 identical over 13 bases. The CDR3 totals 15 residues. Unmatched junction bases numbered 5, after V lost 5 bases and J lost 5 bases. CDR1 is MNHEY, CDR2 SVGAGI, per germline. CDR3 in amino acids: CASSPGLAGTETQYF. The CDR3 bases are TGTGCCAGCAGTCCGGGACTAGCGGGGACGGAGACCCAGTACTTC.

V is TRBV5-1 and J is TRBJ1-1, with TRBD1 matching over 7 bases. The CDR3 spans 12 residues. The ends lost 5 bases at V and 8 bases at J; junction bases unmatched: 6. Germline V gene sequence: CDR1 SGHRS, CDR2 YFSETQ. The DNA for the CDR3 is TGCGCCAGCAGACTAGACAGGGTCGAAGCTTTCTTT. Amino acids: CASRLDRVEAFF.

This chain uses TRBV6-5 with TRBJ1-6; tentative D call: TRBD1 (5 bases). The germline gives CDR1 MNHEY, CDR2 SVGAGI. The CDR3 extends over 15 amino acids. V dropped 6 bases and J dropped 7 bases, with 16 bases sitting between them. In DNA form, the CDR3 reads TGTGCCAGCAGACACGGCGGGGGAGGGAATTCACCCCTCCACTTT. Protein: CASRHGGGGNSPLHF.

The chain carries TRBV19 and TRBJ1-5, with 7 bases lining up with TRBD1. The ends lost 5 bases at V and 0 bases at J; junction bases unmatched: 10. Germline V gene sequence: CDR1 LNHDA, CDR2 SQIVND (reference sequence). The CDR3 covers 17 residues. CDR3 amino acids: CASSGTGQLYSNQPQHF. CDR3 nucleotides: TGTGCCAGTAGTGGGACGGGACAGCTCTATAGCAATCAGCCCCAGCATTTT.

The rearrangement uses TRBV28 and TRBJ1-2; 10 bases map to TRBD1. In germline, CDR1 is MDHEN, CDR2 SYDVKM. The V segment lost 4 bases and the J segment 4 bases; nucleotides outside the gene matches: 6. The CDR3 has 15 residues. CDR3 region: CASSSRDRGAYGYTF. The CDR3 bases are TGTGCCAGCAGTTCCCGGGACAGGGGCGCCTATGGCTACACCTTC.

The chain joins TRBV5-6 to TRBJ2-5; 9 positions agree with TRBD2. The CDR3 totals 14 residues. The germline V gene encodes CDR1 SGHDT and CDR2 YYEEEE. V shed 2 bases and J 5 bases; nucleotides not matched to a gene: 4. The CDR3 nucleotides read TGTGCCAGCAGCTTAGCGGGGGGCCGGGAGACCCAGTACTTC. Its translation is CASSLAGGRETQYF.

This clone appeared once. The V call is TRBV10-2, the J call TRBJ1-2, with unresolved D. The ends were cut back, 10 bases at V and 2 bases at J, with 14 bases in the middle. This CDR3 comprises 13 residues. Looked up from germline, CDR1 is WSHSY and CDR2 is SAAADI. This chain's CDR3 is CATQVTQNYGYTF. The CDR3 DNA reads as TGCGCCACCCAGGTTACACAGAACTATGGCTACACCTTC.

This clone is a singleton in its sample. The chain uses TRBV3-1 (or the pseudogene TRBV3-2) and TRBJ1-1; no clear D. Per the germline V gene, CDR1 is LGHDT and CDR2 is YNNKEL (reference sequence). Trimming cost V 4 bases and J 7 bases, with 10 bases left between them. The CDR3 consists of 12 residues. For the CDR3, the DNA is TGTGCCAGCAGCCCAAGGAGAGGTGAAGCTTTCTTT. It is translated as CASSPRRGEAFF.

The chain uses TRBV5-3 and TRBJ2-7, with TRBD2 as a possible D gene (6 bases). TRBV5-3 is an open reading frame, and its role is uncertain. Trimming left V 2 bases short and J 4 bases short, with 22 bases between. The CDR3 has 17 residues. In DNA form, the CDR3 reads TGTGCCAGAAGCTTATCAGAACAGGCCGGGGGACGTTACGAGCAGTACTTC. It translates to CARSLSEQAGGRYEQYF.

The chain is built from TRBV5-8 and TRBJ2-3; D is perhaps TRBD2 (5 bases). The germline gives CDR1 SGHTS, CDR2 YDEGEE. Trimming took 3 bases from V and 6 from J, leaving 11 bases between them. The CDR3 runs to 13 residues. CDR3 sequence: CASSSLTGDTQYF. In nucleotides, the CDR3 is TGTGCCAGCAGCTCACTTACGGGGGATACGCAGTATTTT.

The V and J genes are TRBV5-4 and TRBJ1-5; no clear D gene. Germline values: CDR1 SGHNT, CDR2 YYREEE (reference sequence). This CDR3 spans 17 amino acids. The V gene lost 0 bases and the J gene lost 3 bases, with 16 bases spanning the gap. The CDR3 spells CASSLDTRSETNQPQHF. Written as DNA, the CDR3 is TGTGCCAGCAGCTTGGATACGAGGTCCGAGACCAATCAGCCCCAGCATTTT.

This rearrangement joins TRBV6-2 or TRBV6-3 to TRBJ1-2; possible D gene TRBD1, 5 bases. With 7 bases removed from V and 4 bases from J, the gap between germline ends came to 22 bases. Germline V lookup: CDR1 MNHEY, CDR2 SVGEGT. This CDR3 has 16 residues. The DNA for the CDR3 is TGTGCCAGCAACCCCAAGGCGGGACCTAAGGGCTATGGCTACACCTTC. Its protein is CASNPKAGPKGYGYTF.

This chain uses TRBV3-1 (or the pseudogene TRBV3-2) with TRBJ1-2; D is uncertain. Germline CDR1 LGHDT, CDR2 YNNKEL (reference sequence). V lost 4 bases and J 0 bases, leaving 21 bases between the germline ends. This CDR3 has 18 residues. CDR3 protein: CASSPLEKKRSPNYGYTF. For the CDR3, the DNA is TGTGCCAGCAGCCCCCTCGAGAAGAAGCGGTCTCCTAACTATGGCTACACCTTC.

This clone was seen only a few times. DNA of the CDR3: TGTGCCAGCAGTTCGGAGTTTTTGGGTCAGCCCCAGCATTTT. Translating gives CASSSEFLGQPQHF. This sequence joins TRBV5-5 and TRBJ1-5; D is ambiguous. The CDR3 is 14 amino acids. CDR1 is SGHKS and CDR2 is YYEKEE in the germline V gene (reference sequence). The V end lost 5 bases, the J end lost 6 bases, and 15 bases lay between the germline ends.

The genes are TRBV7-9 and TRBJ1-2, with 8 bases lining up with TRBD1. The CDR3 has 15 amino acids. CDR1 is SEHNR, CDR2 FQNEAQ, per germline (reference sequence). Trimming took 5 bases from V and 4 from J; bases not matched to a gene: 9. In DNA, the CDR3 is TGTGCCAGCAGCCTGAGGACAGGGAGGGGCTATGGCTACACCTTC. Encoded protein: CASSLRTGRGYGYTF.

As to this clone: The germline gene is not matched at one end of the junction; a read error may be the cause. This chain uses TRBV15 with TRBJ1-2; 9 bases map to TRBD1. CDR1 LNHNV and CDR2 YYDKDF come from the germline V gene (reference sequence). This CDR3 comprises 15 residues. In DNA, the CDR3 is TGTGCCACCAGGAGAGAGGTCCGGGACAGGGATGGCTACACCTTC. Its translation: CATRREVRDRDGYTF.

This sequence joins TRBV10-2 and TRBJ2-7; D perhaps matches TRBD2 (5 bases). The CDR3 runs 12 residues. CDR1 and CDR2 (germline): WSHSY, SAAADI. V was pared by 10 bases and J by 3 bases, with 13 bases between. The CDR3 DNA follows: TGCGCCACCCGCACTAGGTTCTACGAGCAGTACTTC. Protein: CATRTRFYEQYF.

The CDR3 bases are TGTGCCTGGATCCCGCAGGGTTTCAATGGCTACACCTTC. Amino acids: CAWIPQGFNGYTF. The rearrangement joins TRBV30 to TRBJ1-2; D is perhaps TRBD1 (5 bases). Trimming left V 4 bases short and J 6 bases short, with 15 bases between. The CDR3 has 13 residues. The germline CDR1 and CDR2 sequences are GTSNPN and SVGIG (reference sequence).

The V call is TRBV29-1, the J call TRBJ1-2; D uncertain. The CDR3 runs to 12 residues. CDR1 is SQVTM, CDR2 ANQGSEA, per germline. The ends were cut back, 4 bases at V and 5 bases at J, with 11 bases in the middle. The CDR3, as DNA: TGCAGCGTTGCGAAGAGGGATTATGGCTACACCTTC. Residues: CSVAKRDYGYTF.

The rearrangement links TRBV4-1 to TRBJ2-1, with TRBD2 matching 9 bases. From germline, CDR1 is MGHRA and CDR2 YSYEKL. This CDR3 is built from 17 residues. With V trimmed by 0 bases and J by 1 base, 4 bases remained unmatched. CDR3 sequence (DNA): TGCGCCAGCAGCCAAGATGGGCGGGGGGGTTCCTACAATGAGCAGTTCTTC. Residues: CASSQDGRGGSYNEQFF.

DNA for the CDR3: TGCGCCAGCAAGGGTGACCCCGGACTAGGGTCCAATGAGCAGTTCTTC. This gives the protein CASKGDPGLGSNEQFF. The chain couples TRBV5-1 to TRBJ2-1, with TRBD2 matching 7 bases. This CDR3 comprises 16 residues. Germline loops: CDR1 SGHRS, CDR2 YFSETQ. J lost 6 bases, V lost 6 bases, and 15 bases had no gene match.

This clone was observed a handful of times. The chain couples TRBV27 to TRBJ1-1, with a possible D match to TRBD1 (6 bases). With 6 bases removed from V and 1 base from J, the gap between germline ends came to 12 bases. Germline loops: CDR1 MNHEY, CDR2 SMNVEV (reference sequence). This CDR3 spans 14 amino acids. This CDR3 reads CASRIRGSNTEAFF. CDR3 nucleotides: TGTGCCAGCAGAATCAGGGGTTCGAACACTGAAGCTTTCTTT.

This rearrangement joins TRBV6-4 to TRBJ1-2, with a weak D call TRBD1 (5 bases). Trimming removed 8 bases from V and 3 bases from J, with 10 bases in between. The CDR3 length is 12 residues. CDR1 is MRHNA and CDR2 is SNTAGT in the germline V gene. The CDR3 bases are TGTGCCAGCCATAAACAGGACTATGGCTACACCTTC. Translated: CASHKQDYGYTF.

Only one count was recorded for this clone. The V and J genes are TRBV6-4 and TRBJ2-3; maybe TRBD1 (5 bases). The CDR3 sequence is 15 residues long. V was shortened by 3 bases and J by 4 bases, with 14 bases between the two germline ends. Germline-derived CDR1 and CDR2 are MRHNA and SNTAGT. The CDR3 nucleotides are TGTGCCAGCAGTGAGAACCTATGGGGCGCAGATACGCAGTATTTT. Its protein is CASSENLWGADTQYF.

This clone was picked up a small number of times. The chain is built from TRBV3-1 (or the pseudogene TRBV3-2) and TRBJ1-1, with unresolved D. The length of the CDR3 is 12 residues. The V end lost 1 base, the J end lost 5 bases, and 5 bases lay between the germline ends. CDR1 LGHDT and CDR2 YNNKEL come from the germline V gene (reference sequence). The CDR3 protein is CASSQVGTEAFF. CDR3 bases: TGTGCCAGCAGCCAAGTCGGGACTGAAGCTTTCTTT.

This rearrangement joins TRBV6-5 to TRBJ2-7; 7 nucleotides line up with TRBD1. This CDR3 spans 13 amino acids. Germline loops: CDR1 MNHEY, CDR2 SVGAGI. V shed 5 bases and J 1 base; nucleotides not matched to a gene: 2. CDR3 coding DNA: TGTGCCAGCAGTCGGGACAGATCCTACGAGCAGTACTTC. It codes for CASSRDRSYEQYF.

This rearrangement joins TRBV7-3 to TRBJ1-1; D possibly corresponds to TRBD1 (5 bases). V lost 3 bases to trimming and J lost 0 bases, with 11 bases between them. Germline loops: CDR1 SGHTA, CDR2 FQGTGA. There are 15 residues in the CDR3. Here the CDR3 reads CASSLMGGLNTEAFF. CDR3 nucleotide sequence: TGTGCCAGCAGCTTGATGGGGGGATTGAACACTGAAGCTTTCTTT.

This chain uses TRBV3-1 (or the pseudogene TRBV3-2) with TRBJ2-5, with 9 bases aligning to TRBD2. Germline CDR1 reads LGHDT; CDR2 reads YNNKEL (reference sequence). CDR3 length: 14 amino acids. The ends lost 7 bases at V and 7 bases at J; junction bases unmatched: 10. DNA for the CDR3: TGTGCCAGCATCCATAGCGGGGGATCGGGGACCCAGTACTTC. This gives the protein CASIHSGGSGTQYF.

V usage is TRBV5-6 and J usage is TRBJ1-1; weak D call: TRBD1 (5 bases). The CDR3 loop spans 13 amino acids. Trimming took 6 bases from V and 5 from J, leaving 14 bases between them. The germline V gene has CDR1 SGHDT and CDR2 YYEEEE. The CDR3 sequence is CASKLTAGTEAFF. CDR3 sequence (DNA): TGTGCCAGCAAATTGACAGCCGGGACTGAAGCTTTCTTT.